Listed here is a single T cell receptor beta chain. The V and J ends lost 7 bases and 6 bases respectively, with 12 bases between them. Looked up from germline, CDR1 is MNHEY and CDR2 is SVGAGI. The CDR3 is 12 amino acids. The record originates from a study of blood T cell repertoires in COVID-19. Assay used: immunoSEQ multiplex PCR; TCRdb lists only in-frame clones, some missing. The sample includes 300,000 to 400,000 clones, under 95% of them seen just once. This sequence joins TRBV6-5 and TRBJ1-1, with D hard to call. The sample taken for sequencing was peripheral blood. The TCR comes from a woman younger than 30 who had recovered from COVID-19. The CDR3 loop is CASNDGYSEAFF. The CDR3 bases are TGTGCCAGCAACGACGGGTACTCTGAAGCTTTCTTT.